Listed below are T cell receptor beta chains from one sample, sequenced in a study of cytomegalovirus exposure and HLA in healthy donors. Repertoires were generated with immunoSEQ multiplex PCR, while TCRdb's copy carries only in-frame clones and drops some. This table holds under 200,000 clones, around 80% found once. Sequences were obtained from PBMCs. The receptors come from a middle-aged man in good health and CMV-seropositive. CDR3s include the opening cysteine and the closing phenylalanine or tryptophan. D genes are given only for firm matches. For some rows the clone size is stated as once, few or many, or as a class when expanded; others skip it.

V	size	D	J	CDR3	DNA
TRBV9	once	.	TRBJ2-5	CASSVAGGILETQYF	TGTGCCAGCAGCGTAGCAGGCGGGATCTTAGAGACCCAGTACTTC
TRBV18	.	.	TRBJ2-3	CASSSELADTQYF	TGTGCCAGCTCTTCTGAACTAGCAGATACGCAGTATTTT
TRBV7-8	few	.	TRBJ1-5	CASSFSVQINQPQHF	TGTGCCAGCAGCTTTTCAGTACAGATTAATCAGCCCCAGCATTTT
TRBV6-5	.	.	TRBJ2-5	CASSYRGRQETQYF	TGTGCCAGCAGTTACCGGGGGAGACAAGAGACCCAGTACTTC
TRBV6-5	.	.	TRBJ1-2	CASTHQGGNYGYTF	TGTGCCAGCACCCACCAGGGCGGAAACTATGGCTACACCTTC
TRBV5-4	once	TRBD2	TRBJ2-7	CASSLRTSGPIYEQYF	TGTGCCAGCAGCCTCCGGACTAGCGGGCCCATCTACGAGCAGTACTTC
TRBV10-3	.	.	TRBJ1-2	CAIADPGVNYGYTF	TGTGCCATCGCCGACCCAGGGGTTAACTATGGCTACACCTTC
TRBV9	once	.	TRBJ2-1	CASSVAAVSYNEQFF	TGTGCCAGCAGCGTCGCGGCGGTCTCCTACAATGAGCAGTTCTTC
TRBV29-1	once	TRBD1	TRBJ1-1	CSVEVGQATGEAFF	TGCAGCGTTGAAGTGGGACAGGCCACCGGAGAAGCTTTCTTT
TRBV7-3	.	TRBD2	TRBJ2-7	CASSLTAPTSGTAYEQYF	TGTGCCAGCAGCTTAACGGCCCCGACTAGCGGGACCGCCTACGAGCAGTACTTC